The T cell receptor (beta chain) described here comes from a study of cytomegalovirus exposure and HLA in healthy donors (dated by TCRdb to between 2016 and 2019). As for the study more broadly: An earlier analysis of more than 550 of the donors reported 250 to 300 Gb of sequence data and around 100 million unique TCR beta sequences obtained from roughly 170 million T cells. Roughly 300 gigabases of sequencing data and approximately 84 million unique TCR sequences were included in an early release covering about 700 HLA-typed donors. The genetic ancestry cluster associated with self-reported Caucasian donors included 70% to 85% of the roughly 410 genotyped donors. The aim of the study was to test whether cataloging public T cell receptors could identify signatures of past pathogen exposure. The study used immunosequencing to profile the T cell repertoires of about 670 subjects and linked those repertoires to cytomegalovirus serostatus. Besides the first cohort of around 700 subjects, a separate validation cohort made up of some 110 different subjects was used. To predict cytomegalovirus infection status, the study combined high-throughput TCR immunosequencing, statistical association of individual TCRs with disease status, and machine learning. In a later analysis, previously published TCR beta repertoires from roughly 710 donors were re-analyzed and high-resolution HLA genotyping was added so that TCR occurrence patterns could be studied. Rather than using new phenotypic data, the later analysis identified candidate immune exposures from TCR beta sequences and from how often those sequences occurred across donors. An earlier analysis of around 580 of the donors used high-throughput TCR beta sequencing to judge whether each TCR beta V gene segment behaved as functional or pseudogenic. Alongside the repertoire data, information on donor age, sex, ethnicity and CMV serostatus was compiled. Genome-wide SNP genotypes for about three fifths of the 666 donors were used in a later genetic analysis, which treated that subset as a discovery cohort. Every repertoire in the discovery cohort had been generated on one and the same sequencing platform. HLA typing included class I and class II loci at four-digit resolution. The number of typed donors differed by locus: about 629-630 for A, B, C, DRB1 and DQB1; 500 to 550 for DQA1; approximately 600 for DPA1; and 400 to 480 for DPB1. Because of strong linkage in the cohort, five DR-DQ haplotypes were treated as single units for association and clustering. Among a few hundred genotyped donors of the cohort, an average of about 240,000 unique TCR beta nucleotide sequences were sequenced per donor, around a sixth of them non-productive.

Notes on this clone: Its cognate antigen has yet to be identified. Per-base quality was not reported, and no clone a single base away is much larger than it.

The cohort was made up of 650 to 700 healthy bone marrow donors. At the time of sampling, all cohort members were nominally healthy, though unrecorded immune exposures were likely present. The donor tested CMV seronegative and was one of the 352 seronegative cohort members. A peripheral blood sample was collected from each donor, and TCR beta sequencing was performed on peripheral blood mononuclear cells. The Qiagen DNeasy Blood Extraction Kit was used to extract genomic DNA from the blood cell samples. To prepare the library, the immunoSEQ multiplex PCR assay was applied. For the multiplex PCR, a mixture combining 60 forward primers for TCR Vbeta segments and 13 reverse primers for TCR Jbeta segments was used. The CDR3 region of rearranged TCR beta genes was amplified from genomic DNA by a multiplex PCR assay. The amplified TCR beta libraries were sequenced on the Illumina HiSeq System as 87-base-pair reads. In the paper's pipeline: Across the 500 to 700 repertoires, a later analysis counted 75 million to 90 million unique TCR beta chains, 9 million to 14 million of which were shared by at least two donors. A nearest-neighbor algorithm error-corrected the raw reads and collapsed the reads into unique sequences, merging closely related sequences to remove PCR and sequencing errors. To assign V, D and J gene segments, CDR3 sequences were aligned to IMGT reference sequences. For a sequence to be retained, a match of at least six nucleotides to both a V gene segment and a J gene segment was required. Rearrangements were classified as productive when the CDR3 lacked stop codons and remained in frame with V and J, and all other rearrangements were classified as non-productive. CDR3 was defined according to IMGT convention as the region running from the second conserved V-encoded cysteine to the conserved J-encoded phenylalanine. In an earlier analysis of more than 550 of the donors, sequences lacking an unambiguous match to a single V gene segment were excluded. An earlier analysis of several hundred of the donors called V segments functional above 56.7% productive rearrangements and segregating when the between-donor standard deviation exceeded 5%. A statistical classification framework was built for diagnosing cytomegalovirus status from the catalog of TCR beta chain sequences. In a later analysis, V and J genes were assigned by comparing TCR nucleotide sequences against IMGT/GENE-DB human TR gene sequences. A later analysis assigned CDR3 sequences and most-parsimonious VDJ recombination scenarios with the TCRdist pipeline. In a later analysis, each TCR beta chain was defined by its CDR3 amino acid sequence together with its V-gene family, and reads without a unique V-gene family were excluded. To address suspected cross-contamination and a sequencing artifact, a later analysis removed around 600 highly shared, low-generation-probability nucleotide sequences. For each public chain, a later analysis derived a clonal expansion index from normalized ranks of inferred template counts within each repertoire. In a later analysis, generation probabilities were computed using a VDJ recombination model fitted to out-of-frame rearrangements, and the results were checked against IGoR. In a later analysis, hypergeometric tests were used to score TCR-TCR, TCR-HLA and TCR-CMV co-occurrence, with a repertoire-size bias correction applied to TCR pairs. In a later analysis, false discovery rates were estimated by permuting HLA or CMV assignments 20 times. In a later analysis, co-occurring TCRs were grouped using DBSCAN, and TCRdist sequence similarity was added for clustering within HLA-allele-positive subsets. For co-occurrence clustering, repertoires with fewer than 30,000 or more than 120,000 public chains were excluded, along with about five repertoires with anomalous nucleotide sharing. The clones in this table, taken by TCRdb from immuneACCESS, are in-frame only. Not every clone is retained; where verified, under half of the shortfall comes from an unresolved V gene, and the cause of the rest is unknown. V, J and clone size derive from that table, while D and trimming were established from the DNA sequence. For this sample there are around 120,000 clones; more than 60% appear just once. Together, the top ten hold more than 3% of the sample.

What the authors observed across the whole study: In a later genetic analysis, a missense DCLRE1C variant was associated with V-gene and J-gene trimming of TCR beta chains, and the association was replicated in an independent cohort. At a false discovery rate of 0.05, a later analysis linked approximately 18,000 TCR beta sequences to specific HLA alleles. In a later analysis, most CMV-associated TCR beta chains were found to appear HLA-restricted, with HLA associations seemingly driven largely by CMV exposure. An earlier analysis of approximately 600 of the donors showed that most TCR beta V segments appeared in productive rearrangements either about 87% or about 30% of the time, which broadly matched IMGT annotations. In vitro tests confirmed that a few of the cytomegalovirus-associated TCR beta chains recognize cytomegalovirus antigens. According to a later analysis, parvovirus B19, influenza, CMV and Epstein-Barr virus appeared linked to several top co-occurrence clusters. A cluster of highly shared sequence variants was judged likely to represent a technical artifact of the sequencing pipeline. In a later analysis, HLA-associated TCR beta chains were found to be more clonally expanded and to have lower generation probabilities than equally common non-associated chains. A further reported finding was that TCR beta sequences accurately predicted the HLA-A and HLA-B alleles for most subjects in the first cohort. For the cohort, immune exposure information was limited to CMV serostatus. Presence/absence analyses assumed roughly uniform sequencing depth across donors, an assumption that may not hold. Compared with the roughly 700-donor mean, donors in an Asian-associated ancestry cluster had fewer N-insertions in productive TCRs, according to a later genetic analysis. In the study, approximately 160 TCR beta chains were listed as associated with cytomegalovirus. Strong co-occurrence of HLA alleles, especially DR and DQ, made assigning TCR associations to individual alleles difficult. In a later analysis, TCR association rates were found to vary across HLA loci, with the most associated TCRs seen for DRB1 alleles and the fewest for HLA-C alleles. According to the authors, the approach could potentially be generalized to other disease states and immunological phenotypes. Most TCR sequences were observed very rarely across donors, whereas some public TCRs were present in many individuals. Linkage disequilibrium might explain the correlated functional status among segregating V segments, but an unknown experimental factor could not be ruled out. HLA typing was unavailable for some donors at each locus, so association tests used only the typed subset. This cohort had only TCR beta chains sequenced, and the lack of alpha or paired-chain data limited which features could be detected. The earlier analysis of around 600 of the donors excluded over 15 rarely observed V segments, including chromosome 9 orphons, because counts were too low. The classifier was reported to diagnose cytomegalovirus status with high specificity and sensitivity in both the original and validation cohorts.

The origin of this receptor is a man aged 25-40 years in good health and CMV-seronegative. Material: PBMCs.

The DNA sequence reads TGTGCCTGGAGGGGGGACAGGAACACTGAAGCTTTCTTT. Translated, this gives CAWRGDRNTEAFF. The chain uses TRBV30 and TRBJ1-1, and TRBD1 aligns with 7 junction nucleotides. Germline trimming amounts to 3 bases on V and 1 base on J, with 2 as the count of junction bases outside the gene matches. The CDR3 spans 13 residues, from the cysteine through the phenylalanine. Of the read, only the CDR3 DNA is kept; its 39 bases are in frame from base 1. From a lookup of the germline V gene (reference sequence), CDR1 and CDR2 are GTSNPN and SVGIG.